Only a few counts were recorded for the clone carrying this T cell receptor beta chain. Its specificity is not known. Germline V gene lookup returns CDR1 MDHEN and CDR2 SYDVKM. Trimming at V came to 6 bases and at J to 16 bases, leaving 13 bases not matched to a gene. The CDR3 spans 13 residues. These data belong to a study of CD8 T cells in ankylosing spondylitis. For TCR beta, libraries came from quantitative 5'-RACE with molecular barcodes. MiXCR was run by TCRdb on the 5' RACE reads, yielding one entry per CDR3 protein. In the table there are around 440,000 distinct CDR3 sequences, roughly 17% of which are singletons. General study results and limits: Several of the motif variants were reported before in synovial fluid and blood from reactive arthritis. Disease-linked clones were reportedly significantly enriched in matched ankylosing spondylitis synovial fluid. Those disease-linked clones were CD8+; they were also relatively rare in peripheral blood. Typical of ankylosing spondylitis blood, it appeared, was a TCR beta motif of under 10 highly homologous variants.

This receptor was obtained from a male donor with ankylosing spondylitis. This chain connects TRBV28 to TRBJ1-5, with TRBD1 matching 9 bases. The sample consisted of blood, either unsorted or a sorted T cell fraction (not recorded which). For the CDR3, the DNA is TGTGCCAGCAGGCCTGCTCTCCGGGACAGGGTACATTTT. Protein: CASRPALRDRVHF.